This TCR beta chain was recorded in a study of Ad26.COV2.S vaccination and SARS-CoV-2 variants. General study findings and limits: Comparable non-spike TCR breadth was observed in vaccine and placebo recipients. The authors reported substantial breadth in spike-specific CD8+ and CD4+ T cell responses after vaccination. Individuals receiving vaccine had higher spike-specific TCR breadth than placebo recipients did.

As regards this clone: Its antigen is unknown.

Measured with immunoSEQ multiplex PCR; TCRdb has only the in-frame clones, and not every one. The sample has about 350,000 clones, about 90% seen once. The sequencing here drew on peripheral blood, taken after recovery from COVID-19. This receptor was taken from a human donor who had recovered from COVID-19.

The CDR3 DNA reads as TGTGCCAGTAGACTAGCGGGGGCCAGTGAGCAGTTCTTC. This translates into CASRLAGASEQFF. The chain is built from TRBV19 and TRBJ2-1; 11 positions agree with TRBD2. The CDR3 is made up of 13 amino acids. In germline, CDR1 is LNHDA, CDR2 SQIVND (reference sequence). V shed 6 bases, J shed 9 bases, and the junction held 4 bases outside the gene matches.